The 9 T cell receptor beta chains below come from one sample, sequenced in a study of T-cell reconstitution after alpha-beta-depleted transplantation in children. It was with unique molecular identifiers that the TCRbeta library was prepared. One entry per CDR3 protein results from TCRdb running MiXCR on the PCR reads. The sample holds around 250,000 distinct CDR3 sequences, 9.9% seen once. This specimen consisted of PBMCs from the stem cell graft donor, obtained from the stem cell graft. The origin of the receptors is a human donor who donated a stem cell graft to a child with SCID.

This clonotype has more than one count but fewer than ten. This sequence joins TRBV12-5 and TRBJ2-7; 7 bases map to TRBD1. V shed 6 bases, J shed 3 bases, and the junction held 8 bases outside the gene matches. CDR3 length equals 14 residues. Germline V gene data show CDR1 as LGHNT and CDR2 as FRNRAP. This CDR3 reads CASGKTGPNYEQYF. The CDR3 DNA is TGTGCTAGTGGCAAGACAGGGCCGAACTACGAGCAGTACTTC.

About this clonotype itself: One junction end disagrees with the germline gene, perhaps due to a read error. This sequence joins TRBV7-7 and TRBJ2-3; weak D call: TRBD2 (5 bases). The CDR3 extends over 15 amino acids. Per germline, CDR1 SSHAT and CDR2 FNYEAQ (reference sequence). The CDR3 reads CASSHRGSPEDTQYF. The CDR3 nucleotides read TGTGCTAGCAGCCATCGAGGGTCCCCTGAAGATACGCAGTATTTT.

The genes are TRBV12-3 or TRBV12-4 and TRBJ1-5; a possible D gene is TRBD1 (5 bases). This CDR3 comprises 14 residues. V lost 6 bases to trimming and J lost 5 bases, with 14 bases between them. The CDR3 bases are TGTGCCAGCAGCCTCTGGACACCCGATCAGCCCCAGCATTTT. This translates into CASSLWTPDQPQHF.

The gene calls are TRBV7-6 and TRBJ2-3; 9 bases match TRBD2. J was trimmed by 4 bases and V by 7 bases; bases with no gene match: 12. The CDR3 is 16 residues long. CDR1 and CDR2 from the germline V gene are SGHVS and FNYEAQ. CDR3 region: CASKTDAGGGPDTQYF. DNA of the CDR3: TGTGCCAGCAAAACCGACGCGGGAGGGGGCCCAGATACGCAGTATTTT.

This clonotype was seen a few times. This rearrangement joins TRBV21-1 to TRBJ1-1; the table calls TRBD1, which could not be checked here. TRBV21-1 is classified as a pseudogene. The CDR3 covers 18 residues. CDR3 DNA: TGTGCCAGCAGCAAAGGGAGCCGGGACACTCCTAAGAACACTGAAGCTTTCTTT. It encodes CASSKGSRDTPKNTEAFF.

This clonotype was found a few times. V usage is TRBV20-1 and J usage is TRBJ2-7; 8 bases are shared with TRBD2. This CDR3 is built from 14 residues. V lost 3 bases and J lost 2; bases outside the gene matches: 6. CDR1 is DFQATT, CDR2 SNEGSKA, per germline (reference sequence). CDR3 DNA sequence: TGCAGTGCTAGGCCGGGGGGGGTTACCTACGAGCAGTACTTC. Encoded protein: CSARPGGVTYEQYF.

The chain combines TRBV18 with TRBJ2-2, with 11 bases that match TRBD1. This CDR3 region has 17 residues. CDR1 is KGHSH, CDR2 LQKENI, per germline. Unmatched junction bases numbered 8, after V lost 2 bases and J lost 6 bases. The CDR3 bases are TGTGCCAGCTCACCATATCGGACAGGGGGCGATTCCGGGGAGCTGTTTTTT. It encodes CASSPYRTGGDSGELFF.

V usage is TRBV18 and J usage is TRBJ1-6; TRBD1 matches 9 bases. J lost 9 bases, V lost 2 bases, and 8 bases had no gene match. CDR1 is KGHSH and CDR2 is LQKENI in the germline V gene. The CDR3 contains 16 residues. The CDR3 DNA reads TGTGCCAGCTCACCAGGACCGGGACAGGGTGGTTCACCCCTCCACTTT. As protein: CASSPGPGQGGSPLHF.

At least ten counts were recorded for this clonotype. The gene calls are TRBV9 and TRBJ2-3; no clear D gene. The V gene's germline CDR1 is SGDLS and CDR2 YYNGEE. V dropped 0 bases and J dropped 1 base, with 15 bases sitting between them. The CDR3 covers 17 residues. CDR3: CASSVGLPTLGTDTQYF. The CDR3 region has the DNA TGTGCCAGCAGCGTAGGACTTCCCACGTTGGGCACAGATACGCAGTATTTT.